Given below is one TCR beta chain in context. Its antigen remains unidentified. Base qualities are not recorded, but no much larger clone differs from it by a single base. These data belong to a study of cytomegalovirus exposure and HLA in healthy donors (dated by TCRdb to about 2017). With regard to the full study: An earlier analysis of roughly 630 of the donors reported about 250 Gb of sequence data and more than 90 million unique TCR beta sequences from some 180 million T cells. A later genetic analysis took genome-wide SNP genotypes for about 55% of the 666 donors and used that subset as a discovery cohort. Rather than drawing on any new phenotypic data, the later analysis identified candidate immune exposures from TCR beta sequences and the way those sequences occurred across donors. High-throughput TCR immunosequencing, statistical association of individual TCRs with disease status, and machine learning were combined to predict cytomegalovirus infection status. Every discovery cohort repertoire had been produced on one sequencing platform. Among the roughly 400 genotyped donors, around 79% belonged to the genetic ancestry cluster associated with self-reported Caucasian donors. The T cell repertoires of 670 or so subjects were profiled by immunosequencing and related to cytomegalovirus serostatus. Typing coverage varied by locus: roughly 629-640 donors for A, B, C, DRB1 and DQB1; more than 500 for DQA1; about 590 for DPA1; under 490 for DPB1. Donor age, sex, ethnicity and CMV serostatus were collected together with the repertoire data. Roughly 300 gigabases of sequencing data and 91 million or so unique TCR sequences made up an early release that covered about 640 HLA-typed donors. Roughly 5 DR-DQ haplotypes were treated as single units for association and clustering because of strong linkage in the cohort. Along with the roughly 710-subject first cohort, a separate validation cohort of some 130 different subjects was used. HLA typing included class I and class II loci at four-digit resolution. To study patterns of TCR occurrence, a later analysis re-analyzed previously published TCR beta repertoires from several hundred donors and added high-resolution HLA genotyping. The aim of the study was to test whether cataloging public T cell receptors could identify signatures of past pathogen exposure. Across under 500 genotyped donors of the cohort, an average of approximately 240,000 unique TCR beta nucleotide sequences per donor were sequenced, and approximately 17% of those sequences were non-productive. To decide whether each TCR beta V gene segment behaved as functional or pseudogenic, an earlier analysis of 587 of the donors relied on high-throughput TCR beta sequencing. Overall study results and their limits: The study gave a list of around 170 TCR beta chains associated with cytomegalovirus. Because HLA typing was missing for some donors at each locus, association tests included only the typed subset. Specific HLA alleles were associated with around 18,000 TCR beta sequences at a false discovery rate of 0.05 in a later analysis. When HLA alleles, especially DR and DQ, strongly co-occurred, TCR associations were difficult to assign to individual alleles. In vitro tests confirmed that a few of the cytomegalovirus-associated TCR beta chains recognize cytomegalovirus antigens. A later genetic analysis reported fewer N-insertions in productive TCRs among donors in an Asian-associated ancestry cluster than the 666-donor mean. The presence/absence analyses assumed that sequencing depth was roughly uniform across donors, and that assumption may not be true. Only TCR beta chains were sequenced in this cohort, and the absence of alpha or paired-chain data limited detectable features. According to a later analysis, TCR association rates differed among HLA loci, with DRB1 alleles showing the most associated TCRs and HLA-C alleles showing the fewest. The only immune exposure information available for the cohort was CMV serostatus. The 87-base-pair reads could not distinguish some IMGT-functional V segments, including TRBV6-2 and TRBV6-3, so those segments were excluded. In a later analysis, most CMV-associated TCR beta chains were found to appear HLA-restricted, with HLA associations seemingly driven largely by CMV exposure. Several of the top co-occurrence clusters appeared to be linked to parvovirus B19, influenza, CMV and Epstein-Barr virus, according to a later analysis. An association between a missense DCLRE1C variant and V-gene and J-gene trimming of TCR beta chains was found in a later genetic analysis and replicated in an independent cohort. Linkage disequilibrium might explain the correlated functional status among segregating V segments, but an unknown experimental factor could not be excluded. Most TCR sequences were seen in very few donors, while some public TCRs were found in many individuals. In an earlier analysis of fewer than 700 of the donors, most TCR beta V segments appeared in productive rearrangements about 87% or about 30% of the time, broadly matching IMGT annotations. The authors suggested that the approach could potentially be extended to other disease states and immunological phenotypes. The earlier analysis of a few hundred of the donors excluded 15 to 20 rarely observed V segments, including chromosome 9 orphons, because counts were too low. A cluster of highly shared sequence variants was judged likely to represent a technical artifact of the sequencing pipeline. Cytomegalovirus status was reported to be diagnosed by the classifier with high specificity and sensitivity in both the original and validation cohorts. A further reported finding was that TCR beta sequences accurately predicted the HLA-A and HLA-B alleles for most subjects in the first cohort. In a later analysis, HLA-associated TCR beta chains showed more clonal expansion and lower generation probabilities than non-associated chains that were equally common.

The trim is 0 bases for V and 1 base for J, with a gap of 10 bases between the germline ends. The CDR3 contains 15 residues, cysteine and phenylalanine counted. The kept DNA is CDR3 alone, 45 bases in frame from the first base. Reading the germline V gene gives CDR1 SGHRS and CDR2 YFSETQ. The method behind the library was the immunoSEQ multiplex PCR assay. For the multiplex PCR, a mixture combining 60 forward primers for TCR Vbeta segments and 13 reverse primers for TCR Jbeta segments was used. A multiplex PCR assay on genomic DNA amplified the CDR3 region of rearranged TCR beta genes. The amplified TCR beta libraries were sequenced on the Illumina HiSeq System as 87-base-pair reads. In the paper's pipeline: In a later analysis, tens of millions of unique TCR beta chains were counted across the roughly 670 repertoires, and roughly 11 million of these chains were shared by at least two donors. To remove PCR and sequencing errors, raw reads were error-corrected and collapsed into unique sequences using a nearest-neighbor algorithm that merged closely related sequences. Alignment of CDR3 sequences to IMGT reference sequences was used to assign V, D and J gene segments. For a sequence to be retained, a match of at least six nucleotides to both a V gene segment and a J gene segment was required. A rearrangement counted as productive if the CDR3 had no stop codons and remained in frame with V and J, and every other rearrangement counted as non-productive. CDR3 was defined according to IMGT convention as the region running from the second conserved V-encoded cysteine to the conserved J-encoded phenylalanine. In an earlier analysis of around 570 of the donors, sequences lacking an unambiguous match to a single V gene segment were excluded. In an earlier analysis of 587 of the donors, V segments were called functional above 56.7% productive rearrangements and were called segregating when the between-donor standard deviation exceeded 5%. A statistical classification framework was built to diagnose cytomegalovirus status from the catalog of TCR beta chain sequences. V and J gene assignment, in a later analysis, came from comparing TCR nucleotide sequences with IMGT/GENE-DB human TR gene sequences. Using the TCRdist pipeline, a later analysis assigned CDR3 sequences along with most-parsimonious VDJ recombination scenarios. In a later analysis, every TCR beta chain was defined by the combination of its CDR3 amino acid sequence and its V-gene family, and reads without a unique V-gene family were dropped. In a later analysis, a few hundred highly shared, low-generation-probability nucleotide sequences were removed to address suspected cross-contamination and a sequencing artifact. In a later analysis, a clonal expansion index for each public chain was calculated from normalized within-repertoire ranks of inferred template counts. Generation probabilities in a later analysis came from a VDJ recombination model fitted to out-of-frame rearrangements, and those results were checked against IGoR. Hypergeometric tests were used in a later analysis to score TCR-TCR, TCR-HLA and TCR-CMV co-occurrence, with a repertoire-size bias correction applied to the TCR pairs. False discovery rates were estimated in a later analysis by permuting HLA or CMV assignments 20 times. In a later analysis, co-occurring TCRs were grouped with DBSCAN, and TCRdist sequence similarity was added when clustering was performed within HLA-allele-positive subsets. Co-occurrence clustering excluded repertoires with fewer than 30,000 or more than 120,000 public chains, plus five with anomalous nucleotide sharing. TCRdb obtained this table from immuneACCESS and retained in-frame rearrangements with V and J assigned. These tables miss some clones; where compared with another copy, unresolved V genes account for less than half of the shortfall, and the remainder is unexplained. V and J calls and clone size follow that table, whereas D and trimming were derived from the DNA. The sample table shows roughly 150,000 clones, and approximately 85% are seen once. Approximately 1% of the sample is held by the ten biggest clonotypes.

The cohort consisted of fewer than 700 healthy bone marrow donors. At the time of sampling, every cohort member was nominally healthy, though immune exposures that went unrecorded were likely present. The donor was CMV seropositive and was included in the group of 270 or so seropositive cohort members. A peripheral blood sample was collected from each donor, and TCR beta sequencing was performed on peripheral blood mononuclear cells. The Qiagen DNeasy Blood Extraction Kit was used to extract genomic DNA from the blood cell samples. The sequence was obtained from a girl aged 2 to 10 in good health and CMV-seropositive. The chain joins TRBV5-1 to TRBJ1-1; the D segment could be TRBD1, given 5 matching bases. Sequencing used PBMCs. The DNA is TGCGCCAGCAGCTTGGCAGGGCTGAGGAACACTGAAGCTTTCTTT. Translated, it reads CASSLAGLRNTEAFF.